This TCR beta chain was identified in a study of beta chain features in type 1 diabetes (dated by TCRdb to between 2018 and 2020). With regard to the full study: No differences in mean age, gender distribution, total cell number or subset yield were found between patients and healthy donors. The study compared the TCRB repertoires of sorted circulating CD4+ T cell subsets in recently diagnosed type 1 diabetes patients with those in matched healthy donors. Across all samples, about 110 million sorted cells were examined, and cell number per subset correlated strongly with RNA yield. Naive and central memory subsets were obtained from all 28 donors, but regulatory and stem cell-like memory subsets were isolated from only 8 patients and 8 healthy donors. The paper as a whole reports these results and caveats: Because cDNA was sequenced instead of genomic DNA, highly expressing activated cells could be over-represented, though the groups showed no difference in activation or CD3 levels. Fewer insertions and more nucleotide deletions at VDJ recombination sites were observed in patients with type 1 diabetes, implying thymic rearrangement abnormalities. HLA sub-analyses involved small numbers of individuals, so any influence of HLA type on TCRB rearrangement remained unresolved. In all four CD4+ subsets, TCRB CDR3 length was moderately but significantly shorter in type 1 diabetes patients. Naive, central memory and regulatory TCRB repertoires appeared to be more similar among patients than among healthy donors. Shorter templates might be favored by PCR, yet because patient and control samples were amplified and corrected together, any such skew would affect both groups equally.

This clone has a handful of counts. Its recognized antigen is unknown. There are no base qualities to consult, and no much larger clone falls within one base. From each donor, a single peripheral blood sample of roughly 0.11 L on average was drawn into heparinised tubes. A BD FACSAria II was used to sort naive, central memory, regulatory and stem cell-like memory CD4+ T cells with a panel that included CD45RO, CCR7, CD25, CD127, CD95 and CD27. Every sorted population had a purity above 95%. Right away, PBMCs were isolated by Lymphoprep density gradient centrifugation and were stained directly, with no culture step. Samples were stained and sorted in pairs, with one healthy donor and one patient per experiment, so that batch effects were minimized. All of the isolated RNA was reverse transcribed with the High Capacity cDNA Reverse Transcription Kit, so expressed TCRB transcripts were sequenced. Naive, central memory and regulatory T cell samples underwent deep immunoSEQ sequencing, averaging roughly 3.5 million total reads per sample. After sorted cells were lysed in RLT buffer, RNA was extracted with DNase-treated RNeasy Micro or Mini kits, with the choice depending on cell number. Each cell subset was processed on its own to prevent cross-contamination, while patient and healthy donor samples were processed together. The immunoSEQ multiplex PCR was used to amplify TCRB sequences from cDNA, generating 87-bp fragments that spanned the CDR3 region. Sequencing of the amplicons was performed on the Illumina HiSeq platform. From the authors' description of their analysis: Synthetic template baselines were used to correct PCR bias computationally, reads within Hamming distance 2 were collapsed together, and singletons that could not be merged were discarded. Reads were aligned against IMGT to assign V, D and J genes, CDR3 length and insertions or deletions at six rearrangement sites. Within each subset, clonotype counts were normalized to sorted cell number, after which true diversity and Gini coefficients were computed with the tcR R package. Repertoire sharing was quantified using the overlap coefficient calculated on TCRB nucleotide sequences. Here the immuneACCESS table is served through TCRdb, limited to in-frame sequences with V and J called. Missing clones are a known gap in these copies; in checked studies unresolved V genes cover under half, and the rest lacks a known reason. V, J and clone size reflect that table, while D and trimming were determined from the DNA. The table for this sample lists about 340,000 clones; 6.5% to 10% of them were counted only once. Jointly, the top ten make up 0.44% of the sample.

V loses 8 bases, J loses 8 bases, and the germline ends lie 28 bases apart. CDR3 length: 17 amino acids, cysteine to phenylalanine. The DNA shown is the 51-base CDR3, in frame from base 1. CDR1 and CDR2 (SNHLY, FYNNEI) derive from the germline V gene. Material for sequencing was central memory CD4+ T cells from blood. In this chain, TRBV2 is recombined with TRBJ2-1; the best D guess is TRBD2, with 5 bases matching. This clonotype was obtained from a woman aged 18-29 years in good health. The CDR3 here reads CASAALPEGPVSDEQFF. The bases are TGTGCCAGCGCGGCGCTTCCCGAGGGCCCAGTCTCGGATGAGCAGTTCTTC.